A single sample is the source of the 29 T cell receptor beta chains below, sequenced in a study of cytomegalovirus exposure and HLA in healthy donors. The PCR made use of 60 Vbeta and 13 Jbeta primers. Measured with immunoSEQ multiplex PCR; TCRdb has only the in-frame clones, and not every one. The sample totals around 52,000 clones. The sequenced sample consisted of PBMCs. Receptor source: a woman aged 50 to 60 in good health and CMV-seropositive.

This rearrangement joins TRBV27 to TRBJ2-7; 11 nucleotides line up with TRBD2. CDR3 length: 13 residues. Germline CDR1 and CDR2: MNHEY and SMNVEV (reference sequence). With 7 bases clipped from V and 4 bases from J, the junction kept 3 bases outside the gene matches. This chain's CDR3 is CASTRTSGYEQYF. The CDR3 DNA sequence: TGTGCCAGCACCAGGACTAGCGGGTACGAGCAGTACTTC.

The chain joins TRBV5-4 to TRBJ2-5, with D tentatively TRBD1 (6 bases). Germline CDR1 SGHNT, CDR2 YYREEE (reference sequence). V lost 3 bases and J 0 bases, leaving 9 bases between the germline ends. This CDR3 spans 14 amino acids. The DNA for the CDR3 is TGTGCCAGCAGCTCCGGACAGCACCAAGAGACCCAGTACTTC. This gives the protein CASSSGQHQETQYF.

The genes are TRBV9 and TRBJ2-2, with unresolved D. V shed 6 bases and J shed 2 bases, with 11 bases lying between them. This CDR3 region has 14 residues. Germline-derived CDR1 and CDR2 are SGDLS and YYNGEE. CDR3 bases: TGTGCCAGCAATCCAGGTCCAAACACCGGGGAGCTGTTTTTT. This codes for CASNPGPNTGELFF. Full variable domain (missing parts from reference TRBV9 and TRBJ2-2): DSGVTQTPKHLITATGQRVTLRCSPRSGDLSVYWYQQSLDQGLQFLIQYYNGEERAKGNILERFSAQQFPDLHSELNLSSLELGDSALYFCASNPGPNTGELFFGEGSRLTVL.

The chain couples TRBV2 to TRBJ1-6, with 7 positions matching TRBD1. Germline V CDR1 and CDR2: SNHLY, FYNNEI. There are 15 residues in the CDR3. The junction had 11 bases not matched to a gene; V was cut back by 5 bases and J by 10 bases. The CDR3 is CASSPETGIGSPLHF. In DNA, the CDR3 is TGTGCCAGCAGTCCCGAGACAGGGATAGGATCACCCCTCCACTTT.

This chain links TRBV29-1 with TRBJ1-1; D remains ambiguous. The V end lost 5 bases, the J end lost 0 bases, and 13 bases lay between the germline ends. CDR3 length: 14 residues. From germline, CDR1 is SQVTM and CDR2 ANQGSEA. The CDR3 DNA sequence: TGCAGCGTTAAGGGAGGCACCGTGAACACTGAAGCTTTCTTT. It specifies CSVKGGTVNTEAFF.

The V gene is TRBV6-1, the J gene TRBJ2-7, with TRBD1 identical over 9 bases. Trimming cost V 8 bases and J 1 base; bases outside gene matches: 9. The germline CDR1 and CDR2 sequences are MNHNS and SASEGT. The CDR3 is 15 residues long. The CDR3 spells CASFWRQGGSYEQYF. CDR3 sequence (DNA): TGTGCCAGCTTTTGGAGACAGGGGGGTTCCTACGAGCAGTACTTC.

This chain connects TRBV4-2 to TRBJ1-1, with D possibly TRBD1 on 5 matching bases. V gave up 2 bases and J gave up 1 base, with 8 bases separating them. This CDR3 region has 14 residues. Germline CDR1 LGHNA, CDR2 YNFKEQ. CDR3 region: CASSQIGGNTEAFF. The CDR3 coding sequence is TGTGCCAGCAGCCAAATCGGGGGGAACACTGAAGCTTTCTTT.

The chain links TRBV7-9 to TRBJ1-2; D is unclear. Germline V CDR1 and CDR2: SEHNR, FQNEAQ (reference sequence). The CDR3 sequence is 13 residues long. The V end lost 1 base, the J end lost 4 bases, and 7 bases lay between the germline ends. Written as DNA, the CDR3 is TGTGCCAGCAGCTTAGAATATATCTATGGCTACACCTTC. Encoded protein: CASSLEYIYGYTF.

The gene calls are TRBV28 and TRBJ1-1; possible D gene TRBD1, 6 bases. This CDR3 has 16 amino acids. From germline, CDR1 is MDHEN and CDR2 SYDVKM. V dropped 2 bases and J dropped 0 bases, with 13 bases sitting between them. The DNA for the CDR3 is TGTGCCAGCAGTTTAGGGGGGGCCGGTATGAACACTGAAGCTTTCTTT. Translating it yields CASSLGGAGMNTEAFF. Full variable domain (outside the CDR3, taken from reference TRBV28 and TRBJ1-1): DVKVTQSSRYLVKRTGEKVFLECVQDMDHENMFWYRQDPGLGLRLIYFSYDVKMKEKGDIPEGYSVSREKKERFSLILESASTNQTSMYLCASSLGGAGMNTEAFFGQGTRLTVV.

The chain joins TRBV28 to TRBJ2-3; D remains ambiguous. This CDR3 has 14 amino acids. V lost 6 bases to trimming and J lost 1 base, with 11 bases between them. Germline lookup yields CDR1 MDHEN and CDR2 SYDVKM. For the CDR3, the DNA is TGTGCCAGCAGCAAGTCCTCAGGCACAGATACGCAGTATTTT. Translation gives CASSKSSGTDTQYF.

The chain carries TRBV5-1 and TRBJ2-1; D possibly corresponds to TRBD2 (5 bases). There are 11 residues in the CDR3. CDR1 is SGHRS and CDR2 is YFSETQ in the germline V gene. V was pared by 7 bases and J by 6 bases, with 8 bases between. The CDR3 region is CASRRGNEQFF. DNA for the CDR3: TGCGCCAGCCGACGGGGCAATGAGCAGTTCTTC.

This chain uses TRBV7-9 with TRBJ2-3; a weak D match, TRBD1 (6 bases). The germline V and J ends were trimmed by 4 bases and 4 bases, with 9 bases remaining between them. CDR3 length: 13 residues. Looked up from germline, CDR1 is SEHNR and CDR2 is FQNEAQ (reference sequence). The CDR3, as DNA: TGTGCCAGCAGCTCAGGGGTCCCAGATACGCAGTATTTT. Amino acid sequence: CASSSGVPDTQYF.

The chain uses TRBV5-1 and TRBJ1-5; TRBD1 might be the D (5 bases). V lost 5 bases and J lost 5, with 26 bases in between. From germline, CDR1 is SGHRS and CDR2 YFSETQ. The CDR3 sequence is 18 residues long. In DNA, the CDR3 is TGCGCCAGCAGTACAACACTCCGGGACTCCGAATCTTATCAGCCCCAGCATTTT. It is translated as CASSTTLRDSESYQPQHF.

The chain links TRBV9 to TRBJ2-3, with 11 bases aligning to TRBD1. J gave up 4 bases and V 2 bases, and 6 bases lay outside the gene matches. CDR3 length equals 16 residues. The germline CDR1 and CDR2 sequences are SGDLS and YYNGEE. The DNA of the CDR3 is TGTGCCAGCAGCGTCTCACCGGGACAGGGGGCAGATACGCAGTATTTT. As protein: CASSVSPGQGADTQYF.

CDR3 nucleotide sequence: TGTGCCACCAGCAGAGGCCTACAGGTTATCTATGGCTACACCTTC. It codes for CATSRGLQVIYGYTF. The rearrangement joins TRBV15 to TRBJ1-2; weak D call: TRBD1 (5 bases). V was shortened by 1 base and J by 4 bases, with 13 bases between the two germline ends. The CDR3 has 15 residues. Germline V CDR1 and CDR2: LNHNV, YYDKDF (reference sequence). The complete variable domain, with remaining parts taken from reference TRBV15 and TRBJ1-2, reads DAMVIQNPRYQVTQFGKPVTLSCSQTLNHNVMYWYQQKSSQAPKLLFHYYDKDFNNEADTPDNFQSRRPNTSFCFLDIRSPGLGDTAMYLCATSRGLQVIYGYTFGSGTRLTVV.

The genes are TRBV19 and TRBJ2-5; D is possibly TRBD1 (5 bases). TRBJ2-7 explains the end of the DNA better; the J call may be wrong. The CDR3 consists of 13 residues. The germline CDR1 and CDR2 sequences are LNHDA and SQIVND (reference sequence). In DNA form, the CDR3 reads TGTGCCAGTAGTATTGGGGCGTTGGGCGAGCAGTACTTC. Amino acids: CASSIGALGEQYF.

Note on this clone: The same CDR3 is also encoded by other DNA sequences in this sample. CDR3: CASRGTGFDGYTF. The CDR3 region has the DNA TGTGCCAGCCGCGGGACAGGGTTCGACGGCTACACCTTC. V is TRBV6-5 and J is TRBJ1-2; 9 nucleotides agree with TRBD1. The CDR3 spans 13 residues. From germline, CDR1 is MNHEY and CDR2 SVGAGI. The V gene end was trimmed by 8 bases and the J gene end by 8 bases; junction bases not matched to a gene: 9.

The rearrangement joins TRBV6-5 to TRBJ1-5; TRBD1 matches 7 bases. J lost 1 base, V lost 6 bases, and 6 bases had no gene match. CDR3 length: 15 amino acids. Germline CDR1 MNHEY, CDR2 SVGAGI. In DNA form, the CDR3 reads TGTGCCAGCAGAGCGACAGGGCGAAGCAATCAGCCCCAGCATTTT. Its protein product is CASRATGRSNQPQHF.

The chain carries TRBV15 and TRBJ2-7, with 7 bases matching TRBD2. The CDR3 spans 15 residues. Trimming cost V 3 bases and J 2 bases; bases outside gene matches: 7. CDR1 LNHNV and CDR2 YYDKDF come from the germline V gene (reference sequence). This CDR3 is CATSSLGAGAYEQYF. The CDR3 region has the DNA TGTGCCACCAGCAGCCTAGGGGCGGGGGCCTACGAGCAGTACTTC.

On this clone itself: Other DNA sequences in the same sample also yield this CDR3. The chain couples TRBV5-1 to TRBJ1-5, with 10 bases that match TRBD1. Germline CDR1 SGHRS, CDR2 YFSETQ. The V gene end was trimmed by 4 bases and the J gene end by 5 bases; junction bases not matched to a gene: 6. This CDR3 comprises 15 residues. CDR3 coding DNA: TGCGCCAGCAGCCTTGGGGGGACAGGGGATCAGCCCCAGCATTTT. It codes for CASSLGGTGDQPQHF.

The chain combines TRBV27 with TRBJ1-1; TRBD1 aligns across 9 bases. Unmatched junction bases numbered 4, after V lost 1 base and J lost 4 bases. Germline CDR1 MNHEY, CDR2 SMNVEV (reference sequence). The CDR3 has 15 residues. DNA for the CDR3: TGTGCCAGCAGTTTATTAGGGACAGGGCCCACTGAAGCTTTCTTT. Translation gives CASSLLGTGPTEAFF.

The chain links TRBV7-8 to TRBJ2-7; TRBD1 matches 7 bases. The CDR3 runs to 18 residues. V shed 5 bases and J 0 bases; nucleotides not matched to a gene: 16. Germline CDR1 SGHVS, CDR2 FQNEAQ. In DNA, the CDR3 is TGTGCCAGCAGCGCAACCTATCGACCGGGACAGAGCTCCTACGAGCAGTACTTC. As protein: CASSATYRPGQSSYEQYF.

The V and J genes are TRBV29-1 and TRBJ1-1; D might be TRBD1 (6 bases). The V end lost 5 bases, the J end lost 5 bases, and 15 bases lay between the germline ends. There are 13 residues in the CDR3. Germline loops: CDR1 SQVTM, CDR2 ANQGSEA. CDR3 sequence reads: CSVTGTTRTEAFF. In DNA, the CDR3 is TGCAGCGTTACCGGGACAACACGGACTGAAGCTTTCTTT.

CDR3 region: CASSIRAATTNEKLFF. CDR3 coding DNA: TGTGCCAGTAGTATACGCGCGGCTACAACTAATGAAAAACTGTTTTTT. The V call is TRBV19, the J call TRBJ1-4, with D uncertain. V was pared by 2 bases and J by 0 bases, with 10 bases between. CDR3 length: 16 amino acids. Germline CDR1 is LNHDA and CDR2 is SQIVND (reference sequence).

V is TRBV27 and J is TRBJ2-7, with TRBD2 matching 13 bases. Germline V CDR1 and CDR2: MNHEY, SMNVEV (reference sequence). The CDR3 runs 15 residues. With 5 bases clipped from V and 4 bases from J, the junction kept 5 bases outside the gene matches. This CDR3 is CASSTGTSGVYEQYF. The CDR3 DNA is TGTGCCAGCAGTACGGGGACTAGCGGGGTATACGAGCAGTACTTC.

The rearrangement links TRBV5-1 to TRBJ2-2; 9 bases line up with TRBD2. The J segment lost 6 bases and the V segment lost 5 bases, leaving 8 bases of the junction unmatched. This CDR3 region has 15 residues. The germline gives CDR1 SGHRS, CDR2 YFSETQ. The CDR3 nucleotides are TGCGCCAGCAGTGCGGTAGCGGGAGCCTCCGGGGAGCTGTTTTTT. It codes for CASSAVAGASGELFF.

The chain carries TRBV5-1 and TRBJ2-2; 10 nucleotides agree with TRBD2. Germline lookup yields CDR1 SGHRS and CDR2 YFSETQ. The V gene end was trimmed by 1 base and the J gene end by 7 bases; junction bases not matched to a gene: 10. The CDR3 spans 17 residues. CDR3 in amino acids: CASSLTVGLAGVGELFF. Written as DNA, the CDR3 is TGCGCCAGCAGCTTGACAGTCGGGCTAGCGGGGGTCGGGGAGCTGTTTTTT.

The chain is built from TRBV6-5 and TRBJ2-7; TRBD1 agrees at 7 bases. V gave up 0 bases and J gave up 1 base; unmatched junction bases: 3. This CDR3 spans 15 amino acids. Germline CDR1 MNHEY, CDR2 SVGAGI. CDR3 DNA: TGTGCCAGCAGTTACTCGACAGGGAAGTCCTACGAGCAGTACTTC. It codes for CASSYSTGKSYEQYF.

With regard to this clone: This sample also contains other DNA sequences that code for the same CDR3. This chain uses TRBV30 with TRBJ1-2; tentative D call: TRBD1 (5 bases). The V gene's germline CDR1 is GTSNPN and CDR2 SVGIG (reference sequence). V was shortened by 3 bases and J by 2 bases, with 7 bases between the two germline ends. This CDR3 spans 12 amino acids. The CDR3: CAWSPGNYGYTF. The CDR3 DNA sequence: TGTGCCTGGAGCCCAGGGAACTATGGCTACACCTTC. The whole variable domain, filled in from reference TRBV30 and TRBJ1-2, reads SQTIHQWPATLVQPVGSPLSLECTVEGTSNPNLYWYRQAAGRGLQLLFYSVGIGQISSEVPQNLSASRPQDRQFILSSKKLLLSDSGFYLCAWSPGNYGYTFGSGTRLTVV.